The 19 T cell receptor beta chains below all came from one sample that was sequenced in a study of beta chain features in type 1 diabetes. Their cognate antigens are unknown. The authors reverse transcribed all of the isolated RNA, so sequencing captured expressed TCRB transcripts. The method was immunoSEQ multiplex PCR; TCRdb's version includes in-frame clones alone and lacks a portion of them. The repertoire holds roughly 160,000 clones, with approximately 8.1% as singletons. Regarding the study as a whole: Among all four CD4+ subsets, Type 1 diabetes patients had TCRB CDR3s that were moderately but significantly shorter.

The sample comprised central memory CD4+ T cells from blood. The source is a man younger than 35 with type 1 diabetes.

The chain combines TRBV28 with TRBJ2-7; 10 bases line up with TRBD2. The ends lost 7 bases at V and 3 bases at J; junction bases unmatched: 9. Looked up from germline, CDR1 is MDHEN and CDR2 is SYDVKM. There are 15 residues in the CDR3. CDR3 nucleotides: TGTGCCAGCACCACCGTGGGACTAGCGAGCTACGAGCAGTACTTC. It codes for CASTTVGLASYEQYF. The full variable domain, with the rest looked up from reference TRBV28 and TRBJ2-7, is DVKVTQSSRYLVKRTGEKVFLECVQDMDHENMFWYRQDPGLGLRLIYFSYDVKMKEKGDIPEGYSVSREKKERFSLILESASTNQTSMYLCASTTVGLASYEQYFGPGTRLTVT.

There are a few counts of this clone. The chain carries TRBV7-2 and TRBJ2-2; D is unclear. CDR3 size: 14 residues. With 5 bases removed from V and 1 base from J, the gap between germline ends came to 8 bases. Germline CDR1 and CDR2: SGHTA and FQGNSA. The DNA for the CDR3 is TGTGCCAGCAGCCCCCTAGGGAACACCGGGGAGCTGTTTTTT. As protein: CASSPLGNTGELFF.

V is TRBV29-1 and J is TRBJ2-7, with 7 bases that match TRBD2. J gave up 2 bases and V 6 bases, and 1 base lay outside the gene matches. The CDR3 loop spans 11 amino acids. Germline V gene sequence: CDR1 SQVTM, CDR2 ANQGSEA. CDR3 in amino acids: CSVRGAYEQYF. In DNA form, the CDR3 reads TGCAGCGTACGGGGGGCCTACGAGCAGTACTTC.

The genes are TRBV6-6 and TRBJ1-1; D unresolved. CDR3 length: 14 residues. With 4 bases removed from V and 3 bases from J, the gap between germline ends came to 12 bases. Per germline, CDR1 MNHNY and CDR2 SVGAGI (reference sequence). The CDR3 spells CASSLSDSYTEAFF. CDR3 sequence (DNA): TGTGCCAGCAGTTTATCAGATTCCTACACTGAAGCTTTCTTT.

The V gene is TRBV30, the J gene TRBJ1-2; D is unclear. The CDR3 loop spans 12 amino acids. The V end was cut by 1 base, the J end by 4 bases, with 7 bases between. Per the germline V gene, CDR1 is GTSNPN and CDR2 is SVGIG (reference sequence). In nucleotides, the CDR3 is TGTGCCTGGAGTGAGAAGCCCTATGGCTACACCTTC. It encodes CAWSEKPYGYTF.

This clone came up many times. The J gene is TRBJ2-7, the V gene TRBV7-2, with TRBD1 matching over 7 bases. V was pared by 5 bases and J by 5 bases, with 12 bases of the junction left unmatched. CDR1 is SGHTA and CDR2 is FQGNSA in the germline V gene. The CDR3 spans 15 residues. The CDR3 nucleotides read TGTGCCAGCAGCCCTACCCGGGACAGCGTCAACGAGCAGTACTTC. Protein product: CASSPTRDSVNEQYF.

CDR3 in DNA: TGTGCCAGCAGGACAAGTTCCGGAAACACCATATATTTT. It is translated as CASRTSSGNTIYF. This chain connects TRBV28 to TRBJ1-3; D not resolved. Germline values: CDR1 MDHEN, CDR2 SYDVKM. With 6 bases removed from V and 4 bases from J, the gap between germline ends came to 10 bases. There are 13 residues in the CDR3.

This clone was counted a few times. The gene calls are TRBV5-4 and TRBJ2-3, with D unresolved. CDR3 size: 15 residues. V was trimmed by 3 bases and J by 4 bases, leaving 15 bases between them. The germline V gene encodes CDR1 SGHNT and CDR2 YYREEE (reference sequence). CDR3 sequence reads: CASSSPPGLPDTQYF. The CDR3 coding sequence is TGTGCCAGCAGCTCCCCGCCAGGTCTGCCAGATACGCAGTATTTT.

V usage is TRBV7-9 and J usage is TRBJ2-2; maybe TRBD1 (6 bases). Germline assignment: CDR1 SEHNR and CDR2 FQNEAQ (reference sequence). This CDR3 has 13 residues. V lost 7 bases and J 5 bases, leaving 11 bases between the germline ends. The CDR3 DNA follows: TGTGCCAGCACTCCGCAGGGGACCGGGGAGCTGTTTTTT. Encoded protein: CASTPQGTGELFF.

The table lists this clone with a few counts. This sequence joins TRBV7-2 and TRBJ1-1, with TRBD1 matching 7 bases. CDR1 and CDR2 (germline): SGHTA, FQGNSA. The CDR3 has 15 residues. Trimming removed 1 base from V and 6 bases from J; junction bases left unmatched: 8. CDR3 bases: TGTGCCAGCAGCTTAGAAGCGACAGGGCCCTCTGAAGCTTTCTTT. Its protein is CASSLEATGPSEAFF.

The chain has TRBV4-1 and TRBJ2-3; D is unclear. The V gene's germline CDR1 is MGHRA and CDR2 YSYEKL. The V end lost 7 bases, the J end lost 0 bases, and 14 bases lay between the germline ends. This CDR3 contains 15 residues. The CDR3 DNA follows: TGCGCCAGCAACATATTTACCGCTAGCACAGATACGCAGTATTTT. This encodes CASNIFTASTDTQYF.

The V gene is TRBV5-1, the J gene TRBJ2-5; 7 bases match TRBD1. Trimming removed 2 bases from V and 4 bases from J; junction bases left unmatched: 8. There are 15 residues in the CDR3. Per germline, CDR1 SGHRS and CDR2 YFSETQ. CDR3 sequence: CASSFRAGGLETQYF. CDR3 nucleotide sequence: TGCGCCAGCAGCTTTCGCGCAGGGGGTTTAGAGACCCAGTACTTC. Combining the CDR3 with reference TRBV5-1 and TRBJ2-5 gives the whole variable domain KAGVTQTPRYLIKTRGQQVTLSCSPISGHRSVSWYQQTPGQGLQFLFEYFSETQRNKGNFPGRFSGRQFSNSRSEMNVSTLELGDSALYLCASSFRAGGLETQYFGPGTRLLVL.

This chain connects TRBV7-2 to TRBJ1-5, with D maybe TRBD1 (5 bases). This CDR3 spans 15 amino acids. Germline V gene lookup returns CDR1 SGHTA and CDR2 FQGNSA. V gave up 2 bases and J gave up 2 bases, with 10 bases separating them. The CDR3 loop is CASSLTGEGNQPQHF. Here the CDR3 DNA reads TGTGCCAGCAGCTTAACGGGGGAGGGCAATCAGCCCCAGCATTTT.

This clone showed up many times. The V call is TRBV4-2, the J call TRBJ2-1; TRBD2 aligns across 7 bases. Germline V gene sequence: CDR1 LGHNA, CDR2 YNFKEQ. This CDR3 has 14 amino acids. Unmatched junction bases numbered 3, after V lost 3 bases and J lost 4 bases. DNA of the CDR3: TGTGCCAGCAGCCATGGGGAGGGGTACAATGAGCAGTTCTTC. It encodes CASSHGEGYNEQFF.

This rearrangement joins TRBV15 to TRBJ2-5; tentatively, D is TRBD2 (6 bases). CDR1 is LNHNV, CDR2 YYDKDF, per germline (reference sequence). This CDR3 region has 15 residues. Trimming took 0 bases from V and 4 from J, leaving 12 bases between them. The CDR3 loop reads CATSRDSGVRETQYF. CDR3 DNA sequence: TGTGCCACCAGCAGAGATTCGGGGGTACGAGAGACCCAGTACTTC. Full variable domain (outside the CDR3, taken from reference TRBV15 and TRBJ2-5): DAMVIQNPRYQVTQFGKPVTLSCSQTLNHNVMYWYQQKSSQAPKLLFHYYDKDFNNEADTPDNFQSRRPNTSFCFLDIRSPGLGDTAMYLCATSRDSGVRETQYFGPGTRLLVL.

This clone occurred a few times. The V call is TRBV10-3, the J call TRBJ2-5; TRBD1 might be the D (6 bases). Per the germline V gene, CDR1 is ENHRY and CDR2 is SYGVKD. CDR3 length: 15 amino acids. V lost 10 bases, J lost 2 bases, and 20 bases lay in between. The CDR3 region has the DNA TGTGCCAGCTTGGCACAGGGTAGTGGTCAAGAGACCCAGTACTTC. Amino acid sequence: CASLAQGSGQETQYF.

This chain joins TRBV5-1 and TRBJ2-7; 8 nucleotides line up with TRBD2. Germline loops: CDR1 SGHRS, CDR2 YFSETQ. CDR3 length: 14 residues. The junction had 5 bases not matched to a gene; V was cut back by 1 base and J by 5 bases. The CDR3: CASSLFGGANEQYF. CDR3 bases: TGCGCCAGCAGCTTGTTCGGGGGGGCCAACGAGCAGTACTTC.

The chain employs TRBV7-9 and TRBJ1-2; 10 nucleotides line up with TRBD1. V shed 3 bases, J shed 7 bases, and the junction held 8 bases outside the gene matches. The CDR3 extends over 15 amino acids. Germline V lookup: CDR1 SEHNR, CDR2 FQNEAQ (reference sequence). Here the CDR3 DNA reads TGTGCCAGCAGCTTCCAATCCGGGACAGGGGTTGGCTACACCTTC. Translation gives CASSFQSGTGVGYTF.

This clone was seen a few times. The J gene is TRBJ2-3, the V gene TRBV5-4; 9 bases are a match to TRBD1. J was trimmed by 10 bases and V by 4 bases; bases with no gene match: 10. The CDR3 totals 14 residues. In germline, CDR1 is SGHNT, CDR2 YYREEE (reference sequence). The CDR3 region is CASSVQGATRAQYF. CDR3 coding DNA: TGTGCCAGCAGCGTACAGGGGGCCACGAGAGCGCAGTATTTT.